This is a list of T cell receptor beta chains from one sample in a study of OX40 agonist ivuxolimab in advanced cancers. Clones were read by immunoSEQ multiplex PCR, and TCRdb kept only the in-frame ones, dropping some. The repertoire holds around 23,000 clones, with roughly 82% as singletons. The sample was CD4+ or CD8+ T cells sorted from blood, taken in a trial of the OX40 agonist ivuxolimab. Receptor source: an adult with an advanced solid tumor such as melanoma, head and neck, liver or kidney cancer. Both conserved end residues are trimmed from each CDR3. Fields, in order: V gene, J gene, clone size, CDR3 length, CDR3 protein. Clone size is shown for a subset of rows, as once, few, many or a class of expanded clone.

>TRBV30|TRBJ2-1|NA|10
AWSPSTLEQF
>TRBV7-9|TRBJ2-5|NA|13
ASSYRGQGDETQY
>TRBV27|TRBJ2-7|NA|12
ASSYRQGAYEQY
>TRBV4-1|TRBJ1-3|NA|13
ASSQGQGFRNTIY
>TRBV6-1|TRBJ2-2|NA|13
ASMPVGDITGELF
>TRBV5-6|TRBJ1-1|NA|11
ASSSRGSTEAF
>TRBV4-1|TRBJ1-2|once|11
ASSQASGYGYT
>TRBV4-1|TRBJ2-3|NA|13
ASSQEGLGRDTQY
>TRBV30|TRBJ1-2|NA|9
ACRGQQGYT
>TRBV7-9|TRBJ2-1|once|17
ASSLGYRTSGKISDEQF
>TRBV28|TRBJ1-1|NA|11
ASSPQVNTEAF
>TRBV6-4|TRBJ2-1|few|11
ASSEGSANEQF
>TRBV27|TRBJ2-2|few|13
ASSTGQDHTGELF
>TRBV6-4|TRBJ2-1|NA|13
ASSEGGGSYNEQF
>TRBV29-1|TRBJ1-1|NA|11
SVFGTAGTEAF
>TRBV13|TRBJ2-7|NA|13
ASSLFGQGSYEQY
>TRBV28|TRBJ1-1|NA|11
ASSDRGQVEAF
>TRBV13|TRBJ1-2|once|11
ASSLVSNYGYT
>TRBV2|TRBJ2-2|NA|12
ASRLDVNTGELF
>TRBV19|TRBJ1-1|NA|14
ASSIGLGQTNTEAF
>TRBV6-5|TRBJ2-4|once|11
ASMRRGLNIQY
>TRBV19|TRBJ2-5|NA|11
ASTGSYQETQY
>TRBV7-9|TRBJ1-1|NA|11
ASSPRTATEAF
>TRBV14|TRBJ2-7|NA|13
ASSQGVAALYEQY
>TRBV4-1|TRBJ2-7|medium-sized|14
ASSQVLSNRLHEQY
>TRBV12-5|TRBJ2-5|NA|12
ASGLDGGPETQY
>TRBV6-4|TRBJ2-2|NA|14
ASSGRQGADTGELF
>TRBV10-1|TRBJ2-2|NA|13
ASSRASAGTGELF
>TRBV4-1|TRBJ1-1|NA|12
ASSQDSRNTEAF
>TRBV18|TRBJ2-3|NA|13
ASSTQDRGKDTQY
>TRBV30|NA|NA|12
AWQLAGTSYEQY
>TRBV6-1|TRBJ1-3|NA|14
ASSEGDRDAGNTIY
>TRBV19|TRBJ1-1|NA|14
ASSIGRGRGNTEAF
>TRBV28|TRBJ1-4|NA|14
ASSFLRQGVVEKLF
>TRBV5-1|TRBJ2-1|NA|9
ASSRGDEQF
>TRBV18|TRBJ2-5|once|11
ASSLTRQETQY
>TRBV30|TRBJ2-1|NA|12
AYGLAGAYNEQF
>TRBV19|TRBJ2-3|NA|15
ASSIMSGGRSTDTQY
>TRBV5-1|TRBJ2-7|NA|17
ASSAGRGGAGTGAREQY
>TRBV28|TRBJ2-7|NA|13
ASSLVAGGAYEQY
>TRBV28|TRBJ2-7|NA|10
ASSFGNYEQY
>TRBV25-1|TRBJ1-1|NA|12
ASSAQGAGTEAF
>TRBV5-1|TRBJ1-1|NA|10
ASSSTATEAF
>TRBV5-4|TRBJ2-7|NA|13
ASSSGLAGDYEQY
>TRBV19|TRBJ2-1|NA|16
ASSIVSLGRGLGNEQF
>TRBV6-1|TRBJ2-3|NA|13
ASSDEETGVDTQY
>TRBV5-1|TRBJ2-7|NA|13
ASSLGAGGSGEQY
>TRBV11-2|TRBJ2-1|NA|14
ASSHQGVGSYNEQF
>TRBV19|TRBJ2-7|NA|15
ASSIEKGLADPYEQY